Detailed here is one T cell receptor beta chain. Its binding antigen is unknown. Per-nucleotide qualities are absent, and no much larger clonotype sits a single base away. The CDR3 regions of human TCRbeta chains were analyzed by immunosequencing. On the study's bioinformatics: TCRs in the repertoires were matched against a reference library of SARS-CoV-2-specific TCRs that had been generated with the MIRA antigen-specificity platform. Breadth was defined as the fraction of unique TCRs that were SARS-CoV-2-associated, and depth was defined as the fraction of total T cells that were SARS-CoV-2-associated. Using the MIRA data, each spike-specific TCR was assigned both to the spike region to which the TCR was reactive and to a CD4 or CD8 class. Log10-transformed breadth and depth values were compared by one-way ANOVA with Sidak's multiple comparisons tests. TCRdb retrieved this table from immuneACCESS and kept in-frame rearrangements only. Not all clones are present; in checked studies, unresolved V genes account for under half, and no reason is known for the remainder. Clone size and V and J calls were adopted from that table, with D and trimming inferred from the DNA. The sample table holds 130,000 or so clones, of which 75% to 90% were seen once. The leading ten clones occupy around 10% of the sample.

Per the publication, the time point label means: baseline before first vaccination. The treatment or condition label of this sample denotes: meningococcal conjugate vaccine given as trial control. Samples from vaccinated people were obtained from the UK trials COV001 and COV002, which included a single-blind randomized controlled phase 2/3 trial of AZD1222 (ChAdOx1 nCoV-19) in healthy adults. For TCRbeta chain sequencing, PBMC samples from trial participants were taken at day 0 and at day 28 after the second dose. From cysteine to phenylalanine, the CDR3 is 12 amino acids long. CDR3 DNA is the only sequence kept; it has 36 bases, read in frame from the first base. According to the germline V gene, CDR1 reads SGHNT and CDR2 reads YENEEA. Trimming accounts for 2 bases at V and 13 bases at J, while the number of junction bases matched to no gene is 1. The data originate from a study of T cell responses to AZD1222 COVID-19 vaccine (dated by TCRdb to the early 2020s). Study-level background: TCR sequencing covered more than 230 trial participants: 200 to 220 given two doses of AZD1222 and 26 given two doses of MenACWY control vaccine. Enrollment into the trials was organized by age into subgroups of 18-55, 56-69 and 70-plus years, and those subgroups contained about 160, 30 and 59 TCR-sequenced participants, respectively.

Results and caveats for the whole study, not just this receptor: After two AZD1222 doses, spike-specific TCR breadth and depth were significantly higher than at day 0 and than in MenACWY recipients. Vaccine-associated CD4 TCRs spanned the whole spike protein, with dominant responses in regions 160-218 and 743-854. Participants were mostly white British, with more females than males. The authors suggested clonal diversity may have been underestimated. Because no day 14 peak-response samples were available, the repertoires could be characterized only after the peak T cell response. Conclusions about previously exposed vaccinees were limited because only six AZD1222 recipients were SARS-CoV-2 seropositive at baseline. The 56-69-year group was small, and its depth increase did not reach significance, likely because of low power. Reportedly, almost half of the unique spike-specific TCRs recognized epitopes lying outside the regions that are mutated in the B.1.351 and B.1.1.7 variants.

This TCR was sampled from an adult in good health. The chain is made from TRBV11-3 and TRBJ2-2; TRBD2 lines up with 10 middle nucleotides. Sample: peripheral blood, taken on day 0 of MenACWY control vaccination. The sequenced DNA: TGTGCCAGCAGCTTAAGCGGGAGGGGGCTGTTTTTT. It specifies CASSLSGRGLFF.